This is a list of T cell receptor beta chains from one sample in a study of T cells in Graves' hyperthyroidism and ophthalmopathy. Each CDR3 protein gets one entry after TCRdb re-called the multiplex PCR reads with MiXCR. The repertoire holds some 800,000 distinct CDR3 sequences, with roughly 40% as singletons. The sequencing sample was made of blood. The source of these receptors is a young man with Graves' hyperthyroidism. Both conserved end residues are part of each CDR3. D genes are given only for firm matches. Part of the rows lack a size; the others show once, few, many or a class for expanded clones.

11,.,.,TRBV29-1,TRBJ1-3,TGCAGCGCCGACGTAGGGGGGATCATATATTTT,CSADVGGIIYF
13,.,.,TRBV12-3/TRBV12-4,TRBJ2-7,TGTGCCAGCAGTTTAGCCCTATTTCACGGGCAGTACTTC,CASSLALFHGQYF
13,.,.,TRBV5-5,TRBJ1-4,TGTGCCAGCAGCAAGGACGGGGGGGCAGGACTGTTTTTT,CASSKDGGAGLFF
11,many,TRBD1,TRBV19,TRBJ1-5,TGTGCCAGTAGGGGACAGGGACCCCAGCATTTT,CASRGQGPQHF
15,.,.,TRBV20-1,TRBJ2-5,TGCAGTGCTAGACTTCTCGGGAGAGGCCAAGAGACCCAGTACTTC,CSARLLGRGQETQYF
13,once,.,TRBV9,TRBJ1-3,TGTGCCAGCAGCGTAGGGGACGAATACACCATATATTTT,CASSVGDEYTIYF
12,many,TRBD1,TRBV12-3/TRBV12-4,TRBJ2-7,TGTGCCAGCAGTTACACAGGGGGCGAGCAGTACTTC,CASSYTGGEQYF
15,.,TRBD1,TRBV5-1,TRBJ1-3,TGCGCCAGCAGCGGGACAGGGAGCTCTGGAAACACCATATATTTT,CASSGTGSSGNTIYF
17,.,TRBD2,TRBV20-1,TRBJ2-2,TGCAGTGCTAGAGCGCCACGGACTAGCGGGTTCACCGGGGAGCTGTTTTTT,CSARAPRTSGFTGELFF
17,.,.,TRBV7-9,TRBJ2-7,TGTGCCAGCAGCTTATCGGCGGGGGCCGGGGGGTTGAGGGAGCAGTACTTC,CASSLSAGAGGLREQYF
14,few,.,TRBV5-1,TRBJ2-7,TGCGCCAGCAGCCCCCCAGAAAGCTCCTACGAGCAGTACTTC,CASSPPESSYEQYF
18,few,.,TRBV7-2,TRBJ1-5,TGTGCCAGCAGCCCCAAAACCACCGGGACGGATAGCAATCAGCCCCAGCATTTT,CASSPKTTGTDSNQPQHF
13,many,.,TRBV19,TRBJ1-1,TGTGCCAGTATGGGAGGGCCGTTCACTGAAGCTTTCTTT,CASMGGPFTEAFF
15,few,.,TRBV12-3/TRBV12-4,TRBJ1-2,TGTGCCAGCAGCCCCTCCGGGGGGCTCTCCTATGGCTACACCTTC,CASSPSGGLSYGYTF
16,many,.,TRBV10-1,TRBJ2-7,TGCGCCAGCAATCGGACATCGGTGGGGATTTCCTACGAGCAGTACTTC,CASNRTSVGISYEQYF
19,once,.,TRBV12-3/TRBV12-4,TRBJ2-6,TGTGCCAGCAGTTTAAACAGGATTTCTTCTGACCCCCCGGCCAGCGTCCTGACTTTC,CASSLNRISSDPPASVLTF
15,few,.,TRBV20-1,TRBJ2-2,TGCAGTGCTAGTGCCCGAGCTCCTAACACCGGGGAGCTGTTTTTT,CSASARAPNTGELFF
15,once,.,TRBV25-1,TRBJ1-4,TGTGCCAGCTGTGAGGCCCACGGGGCGGCCGAAAAACTGTTTTTT,CASCEAHGAAEKLFF
12,many,.,TRBV10-3,TRBJ2-5,TGTGCCATCAGTAGTTCCAGTGACCCCGAGTACTTC,CAISSSSDPEYF
16,.,TRBD1,TRBV7-8,TRBJ1-1,TGCGCCAGCAGCCAAGTCGCCCAGGGGGCGGGGACTGAAGCTTTCTTT,CASSQVAQGAGTEAFF
11,.,.,TRBV6-6,TRBJ1-1,TGTGCCAGCGGAGGGGCTCTTGAAGCTTTCTTT,CASGGALEAFF
15,.,.,TRBV20-1,TRBJ1-1,TGCAGTGCTAGAGACTCGACCTCCGGGAAGACTGAAGCTTTCTTT,CSARDSTSGKTEAFF